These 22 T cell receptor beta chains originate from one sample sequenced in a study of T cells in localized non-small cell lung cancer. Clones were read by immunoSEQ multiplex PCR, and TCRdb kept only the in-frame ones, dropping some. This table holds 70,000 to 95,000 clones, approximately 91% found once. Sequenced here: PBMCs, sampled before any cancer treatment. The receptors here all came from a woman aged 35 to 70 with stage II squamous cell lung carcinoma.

The DNA for the CDR3 is TGCGCCAGCAGCCCGGGACAAGCCGCACGCTACGAGCAGTACTTC. Translated: CASSPGQAARYEQYF. The rearrangement uses TRBV5-1 and TRBJ2-7, with a possible D match to TRBD1 (6 bases). V gave up 4 bases and J gave up 3 bases, with 17 bases separating them. The germline V gene has CDR1 SGHRS and CDR2 YFSETQ. The CDR3 runs to 15 residues.

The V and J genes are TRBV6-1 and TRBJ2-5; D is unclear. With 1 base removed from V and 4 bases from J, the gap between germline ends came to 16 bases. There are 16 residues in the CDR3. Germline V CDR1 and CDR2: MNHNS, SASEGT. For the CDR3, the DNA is TGTGCCAGCAGTGAAGTCACTCGATGGGGTAGAGAGACCCAGTACTTC. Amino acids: CASSEVTRWGRETQYF.

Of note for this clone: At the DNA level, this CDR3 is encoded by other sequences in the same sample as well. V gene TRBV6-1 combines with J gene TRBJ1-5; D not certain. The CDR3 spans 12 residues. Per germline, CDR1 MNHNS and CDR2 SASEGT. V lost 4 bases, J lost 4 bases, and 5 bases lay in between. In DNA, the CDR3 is TGTGCCAGCAGTGTGTCTAATCAGCCCCAGCATTTT. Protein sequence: CASSVSNQPQHF.

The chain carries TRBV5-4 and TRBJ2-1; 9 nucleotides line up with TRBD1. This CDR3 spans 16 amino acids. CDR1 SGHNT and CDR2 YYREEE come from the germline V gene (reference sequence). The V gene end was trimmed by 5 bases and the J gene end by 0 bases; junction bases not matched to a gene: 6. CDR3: CASRAGTGNSYNEQFF. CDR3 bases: TGTGCCAGCAGAGCCGGGACAGGGAACTCCTACAATGAGCAGTTCTTC. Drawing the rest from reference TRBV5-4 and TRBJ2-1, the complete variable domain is ETGVTQSPTHLIKTRGQQVTLRCSSQSGHNTVSWYQQALGQGPQFIFQYYREEENGRGNFPPRFSGLQFPNYSSELNVNALELDDSALYLCASRAGTGNSYNEQFFGPGTRLTVL.

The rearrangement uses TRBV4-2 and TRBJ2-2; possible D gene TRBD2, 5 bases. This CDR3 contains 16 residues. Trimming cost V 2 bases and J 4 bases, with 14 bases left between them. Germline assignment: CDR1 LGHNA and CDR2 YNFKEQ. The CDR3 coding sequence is TGTGCCAGCAGCCAATCTCACCGGGAACCCACCGGGGAGCTGTTTTTT. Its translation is CASSQSHREPTGELFF.

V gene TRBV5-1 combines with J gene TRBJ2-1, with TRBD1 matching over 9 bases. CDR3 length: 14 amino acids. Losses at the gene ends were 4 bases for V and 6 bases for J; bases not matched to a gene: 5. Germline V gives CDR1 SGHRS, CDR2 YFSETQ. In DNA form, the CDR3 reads TGCGCCAGCAGCCAAACGGACAGGGGCAATGAGCAGTTCTTC. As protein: CASSQTDRGNEQFF.

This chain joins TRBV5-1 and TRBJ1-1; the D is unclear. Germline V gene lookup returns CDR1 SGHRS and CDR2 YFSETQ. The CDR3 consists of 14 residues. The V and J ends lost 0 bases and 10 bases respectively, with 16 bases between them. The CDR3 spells CASSLGVRVKLAFF. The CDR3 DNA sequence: TGCGCCAGCAGCTTGGGAGTTAGGGTGAAACTAGCTTTCTTT.

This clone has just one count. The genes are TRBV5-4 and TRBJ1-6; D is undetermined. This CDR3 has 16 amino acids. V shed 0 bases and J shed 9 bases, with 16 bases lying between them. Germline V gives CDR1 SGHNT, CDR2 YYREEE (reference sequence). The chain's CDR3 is CASSLGRPTIISPLHF. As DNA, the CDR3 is TGTGCCAGCAGCTTGGGCAGGCCGACGATAATTTCACCCCTCCACTTT.

CDR3 protein: CATSRDGATIGYTF. The CDR3 bases are TGTGCCACCAGCAGAGACGGGGCGACGATTGGCTACACCTTC. The genes are TRBV15 and TRBJ1-2; the D gene is possibly TRBD1 (5 bases). Between the trimmed V and J ends, which lost 0 bases and 7 bases, there was a span of 12 bases. Germline V gene sequence: CDR1 LNHNV, CDR2 YYDKDF (reference sequence). This CDR3 comprises 14 residues.

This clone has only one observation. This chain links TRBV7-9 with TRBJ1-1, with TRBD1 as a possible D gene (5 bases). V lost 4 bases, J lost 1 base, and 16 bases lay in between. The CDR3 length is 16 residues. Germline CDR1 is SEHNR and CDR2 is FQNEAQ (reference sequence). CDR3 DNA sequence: TGTGCCAGCAGCTCAGGCAGGGTTGCCACGAACACTGAAGCTTTCTTT. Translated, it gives CASSSGRVATNTEAFF.

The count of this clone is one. The CDR3 reads CASSRLTGEGYNEQFF. Here the CDR3 DNA reads TGTGCCAGCAGCCGTCTAACGGGAGAGGGATACAATGAGCAGTTCTTC. The gene calls are TRBV14 and TRBJ2-1; D possibly corresponds to TRBD2 (6 bases). The CDR3 is 16 amino acids. With 4 bases removed from V and 4 bases from J, the gap between germline ends came to 17 bases. Germline loops: CDR1 SGHDN, CDR2 FVKESK. Complete variable domain (other parts from reference TRBV14 and TRBJ2-1): EAGVTQFPSHSVIEKGQTVTLRCDPISGHDNLYWYRRVMGKEIKFLLHFVKESKQDESGMPNNRFLAERTGGTYSTLKVQPAELEDSGVYFCASSRLTGEGYNEQFFGPGTRLTVL.

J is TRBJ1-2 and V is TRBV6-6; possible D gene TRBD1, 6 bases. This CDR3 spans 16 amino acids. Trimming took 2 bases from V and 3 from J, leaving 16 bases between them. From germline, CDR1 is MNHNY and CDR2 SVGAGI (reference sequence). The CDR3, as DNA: TGTGCCAGCAGTTACCCGGGCCGGACAGACGACTATGGCTACACCTTC. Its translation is CASSYPGRTDDYGYTF.

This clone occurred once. CDR3 sequence: CSERLSYNEQFF. The CDR3, as DNA: TGCAGCGAGAGACTATCCTACAATGAGCAGTTCTTC. V gene TRBV29-1 combines with J gene TRBJ2-1, with D perhaps matching TRBD2 (5 bases). CDR1 and CDR2 (germline): SQVTM, ANQGSEA. The CDR3 spans 12 residues. V dropped 7 bases and J dropped 1 base, with 8 bases sitting between them.

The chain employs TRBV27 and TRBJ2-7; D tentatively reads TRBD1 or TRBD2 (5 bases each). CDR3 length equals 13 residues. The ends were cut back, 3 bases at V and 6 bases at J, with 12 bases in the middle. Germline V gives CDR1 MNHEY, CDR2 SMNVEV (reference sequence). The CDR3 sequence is CASSLVGDREQYF. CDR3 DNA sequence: TGTGCCAGCAGTTTGGTGGGGGACCGCGAGCAGTACTTC.

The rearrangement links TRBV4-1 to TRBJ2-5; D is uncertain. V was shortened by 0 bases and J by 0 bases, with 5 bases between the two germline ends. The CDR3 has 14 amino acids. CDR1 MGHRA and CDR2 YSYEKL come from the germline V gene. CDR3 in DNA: TGCGCCAGCAGCCAAGATGAAAACCAAGAGACCCAGTACTTC. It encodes CASSQDENQETQYF.

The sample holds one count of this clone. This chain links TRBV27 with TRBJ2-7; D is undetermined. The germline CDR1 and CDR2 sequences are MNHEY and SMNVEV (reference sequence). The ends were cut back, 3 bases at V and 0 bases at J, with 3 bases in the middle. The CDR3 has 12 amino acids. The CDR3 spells CASSFYSYEQYF. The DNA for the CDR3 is TGTGCCAGCAGTTTCTACTCCTACGAGCAGTACTTC.

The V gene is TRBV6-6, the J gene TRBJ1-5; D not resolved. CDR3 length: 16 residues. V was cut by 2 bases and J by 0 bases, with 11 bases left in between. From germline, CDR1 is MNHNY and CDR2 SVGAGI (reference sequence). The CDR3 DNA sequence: TGTGCCAGCAGTTACCCAGGACTAAGTAGCAATCAGCCCCAGCATTTT. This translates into CASSYPGLSSNQPQHF.

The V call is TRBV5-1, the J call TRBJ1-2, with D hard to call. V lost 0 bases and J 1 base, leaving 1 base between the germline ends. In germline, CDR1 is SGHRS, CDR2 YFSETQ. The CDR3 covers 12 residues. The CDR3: CASSLGNYGYTF. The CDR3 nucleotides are TGCGCCAGCAGCTTGGGTAACTATGGCTACACCTTC.

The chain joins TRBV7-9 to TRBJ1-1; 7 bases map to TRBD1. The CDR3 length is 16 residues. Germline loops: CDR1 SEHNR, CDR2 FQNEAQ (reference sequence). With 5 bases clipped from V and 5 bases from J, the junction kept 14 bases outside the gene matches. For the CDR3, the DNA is TGTGCCAGCAGCCCCCGGGGGAGGGACAGCTTAACTGAAGCTTTCTTT. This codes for CASSPRGRDSLTEAFF.

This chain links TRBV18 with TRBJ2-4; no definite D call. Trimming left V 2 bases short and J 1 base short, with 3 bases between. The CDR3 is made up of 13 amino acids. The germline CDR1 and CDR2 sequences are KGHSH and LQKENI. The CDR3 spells CASSPRAKNIQYF. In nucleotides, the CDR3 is TGTGCCAGCTCACCAAGGGCCAAAAACATTCAGTACTTC. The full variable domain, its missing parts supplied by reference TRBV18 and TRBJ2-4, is NAGVMQNPRHLVRRRGQEARLRCSPMKGHSHVYWYRQLPEEGLKFMVYLQKENIIDESGMPKERFSAEFPKEGPSILRIQQVVRGDSAAYFCASSPRAKNIQYFGAGTRLSVL.

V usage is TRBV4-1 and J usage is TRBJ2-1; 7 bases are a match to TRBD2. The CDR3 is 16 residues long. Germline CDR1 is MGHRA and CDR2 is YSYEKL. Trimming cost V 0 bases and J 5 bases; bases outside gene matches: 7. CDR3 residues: CASSQDRLAEDNEQFF. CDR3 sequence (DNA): TGCGCCAGCAGCCAAGATCGGCTAGCGGAGGACAATGAGCAGTTCTTC.

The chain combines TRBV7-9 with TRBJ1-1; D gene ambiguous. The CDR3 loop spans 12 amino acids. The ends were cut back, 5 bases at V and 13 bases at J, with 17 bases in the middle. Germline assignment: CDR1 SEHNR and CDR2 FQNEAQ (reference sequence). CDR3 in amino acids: CASSLSLDADFF. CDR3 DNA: TGTGCCAGCAGCCTCTCTCTTGATGCGGATTTCTTT.